One TCR beta chain is described in this entry. The repertoire was sequenced with immunoSEQ multiplex PCR; TCRdb's copy has only in-frame clones and lacks some. The repertoire holds about 400,000 clones, with approximately 88% as singletons. These data come from a study of blood T cell repertoires in COVID-19. In the study overall: Whether acute or convalescent, the COVID-19 samples came from the United States, Italy and Spain. PBMCs, B-cell-depleted T cells, or T cells provided the cDNA or gDNA that made up the material.

The clonotype comes from a woman in her thirties or forties with acute COVID-19. Sequencing was done on a sample of PBMCs or T cells enriched from blood (not recorded which).

CDR3 in amino acids: CASSFDQGQNTEAFF. CDR3 nucleotide sequence: TGTGCCAGCAGTTTCGACCAGGGCCAGAACACTGAAGCTTTCTTT. This chain links TRBV2 with TRBJ1-1, with D maybe TRBD1 (5 bases). Trimming removed 5 bases at V and 1 base at J, with 14 bases between. The CDR3 totals 15 residues. Germline CDR1 and CDR2: SNHLY and FYNNEI.